Here is one T cell receptor beta chain with its context. This sample is drawn from a study of blood T cell repertoires in COVID-19. The authors' processing: Estimated nucleated cell counts came from reference gene primer amplification. This table comes from immunoSEQ multiplex PCR, and its TCRdb copy is limited to in-frame clones, with some not included. V and J calls and clone size are given by that table; D and trimming were obtained from the DNA. Of 40,000 to 50,000 clones in the sample, roughly four fifths were seen once. The CDR3 is made up of 15 amino acids. Germline V CDR1 and CDR2: MGHRA, YSYEKL. With 2 bases clipped from V and 4 bases from J, the junction kept 4 bases outside the gene matches.

The sequence was obtained from a man aged 35 to 55 with active or convalescent COVID-19. This chain joins TRBV4-1 and TRBJ1-4, with TRBD1 matching 7 bases. Material: peripheral blood. CDR3 amino acids: CASSQYRGFNEKLFF. The CDR3 DNA sequence: TGCGCCAGCAGCCAATACAGGGGTTTTAATGAAAAACTGTTTTTT.